This TCR beta chain came from a study of blood T cell repertoires in COVID-19. Study in general: From the United States, Italy and Spain came samples of acute and convalescent COVID-19.

This clone was recorded once. The CDR3 loop spans 21 amino acids. V was cut by 2 bases and J by 0 bases, with 25 bases left in between. The V gene's germline CDR1 is LNHNV and CDR2 YYDKDF (reference sequence). Clones were read by immunoSEQ multiplex PCR, and TCRdb kept only the in-frame ones, dropping some. The table lists fewer than 350,000 clones, around 85% of them singletons, with 1.5% to 2% in the top ten. The specimen sequenced was PBMCs or T cells enriched from blood (not recorded which). This chain uses TRBV15 with TRBJ2-2, with D perhaps TRBD1 (8 bases). This receptor was taken from a woman aged 25 to 39 who had been exposed to COVID-19. This CDR3 reads CATSRLGGGQGASSNTGELFF. The DNA of the CDR3 is TGTGCCACCAGCAGACTGGGAGGGGGGCAGGGGGCTTCCTCGAACACCGGGGAGCTGTTTTTT.